This record covers a single T cell receptor beta chain. The protocol was immunoSEQ multiplex PCR, while the TCRdb copy is restricted to in-frame clones and leaves out a portion. The table includes some 96,000 clones, about 90% detected once. This record comes from a study of control samples from healthy donors and cancer patients. CDR1 and CDR2 (germline): SGHVS, FNYEAQ. The CDR3 length is 15 residues. The germline V and J ends were trimmed by 5 bases and 6 bases, with 18 bases remaining between them. The sequence was collected from a woman aged 45 to 65 in good health. Input material: blood. This rearrangement joins TRBV7-6 to TRBJ2-3; D uncertain. This CDR3 is CASSLLAGEADTQYF. CDR3 DNA: TGTGCCAGCAGCCTTCTGGCCGGAGAGGCGGATACGCAGTATTTT.